The next 4 T cell receptor beta chains were all read from a single sample in a study of OX40 agonist ivuxolimab in advanced cancers. Using immunoSEQ multiplex PCR, the repertoire was profiled, and TCRdb retains in-frame clones only, with some absent. The repertoire holds around 60,000 clones, with over 80% as singletons. The sample here was CD4+ or CD8+ T cells sorted from blood, taken in a trial of the OX40 agonist ivuxolimab. The origin of the receptors is an adult with an advanced solid tumor such as melanoma, head and neck, liver or kidney cancer.

This chain joins TRBV7-6 and TRBJ1-1; maybe TRBD1 (5 bases). Deletions cut 4 bases from V and 5 bases from J, with 17 bases between. CDR1 is SGHVS and CDR2 is FNYEAQ in the germline V gene. This CDR3 contains 15 residues. CDR3 coding DNA: TGTGCCAGCAGCTCGACGACCCCCCAGGGAACTGAAGCTTTCTTT. It encodes CASSSTTPQGTEAFF.

V is TRBV5-1 and J is TRBJ2-5; possible D gene TRBD2, 5 bases. Germline-derived CDR1 and CDR2 are SGHRS and YFSETQ. V was clipped by 0 bases and J by 11 bases, with 17 bases between them. This CDR3 region has 14 residues. As DNA, the CDR3 is TGCGCCAGCAGCTTGGACTCACTAGGAATGGAGCAGTACTTC. It encodes CASSLDSLGMEQYF.

The gene calls are TRBV6-5 and TRBJ1-6; 8 bases are a match to TRBD1. With V trimmed by 4 bases and J by 8 bases, 4 bases remained unmatched. Looked up from germline, CDR1 is MNHEY and CDR2 is SVGAGI. The CDR3 runs 14 residues. The CDR3 region is CASSWTGKDSPLHF. Written as DNA, the CDR3 is TGTGCCAGCAGTTGGACAGGGAAGGATTCACCCCTCCACTTT.

This chain's CDR3 is CASILSGSSGGELFF. CDR3 nucleotides: TGTGCCAGCATCCTTAGCGGGAGCTCGGGCGGGGAGCTGTTTTTT. J is TRBJ2-2 and V is TRBV7-9; 9 bases map to TRBD2. CDR3 length equals 15 residues. Germline V gene sequence: CDR1 SEHNR, CDR2 FQNEAQ (reference sequence). J gave up 7 bases and V 7 bases, and 10 bases lay outside the gene matches.